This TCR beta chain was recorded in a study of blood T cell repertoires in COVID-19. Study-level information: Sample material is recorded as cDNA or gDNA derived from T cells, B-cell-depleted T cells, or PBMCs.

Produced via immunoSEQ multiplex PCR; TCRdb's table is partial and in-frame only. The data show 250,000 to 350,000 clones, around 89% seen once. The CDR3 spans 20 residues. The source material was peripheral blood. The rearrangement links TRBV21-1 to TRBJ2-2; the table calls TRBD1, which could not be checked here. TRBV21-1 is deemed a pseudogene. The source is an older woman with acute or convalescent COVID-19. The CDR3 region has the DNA TGTGCCAGCAGCAAAGGTAGTTCGGATGGGGGCAGATTTCCCACCGGGGAGCTGTTTTTT. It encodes CASSKGSSDGGRFPTGELFF.